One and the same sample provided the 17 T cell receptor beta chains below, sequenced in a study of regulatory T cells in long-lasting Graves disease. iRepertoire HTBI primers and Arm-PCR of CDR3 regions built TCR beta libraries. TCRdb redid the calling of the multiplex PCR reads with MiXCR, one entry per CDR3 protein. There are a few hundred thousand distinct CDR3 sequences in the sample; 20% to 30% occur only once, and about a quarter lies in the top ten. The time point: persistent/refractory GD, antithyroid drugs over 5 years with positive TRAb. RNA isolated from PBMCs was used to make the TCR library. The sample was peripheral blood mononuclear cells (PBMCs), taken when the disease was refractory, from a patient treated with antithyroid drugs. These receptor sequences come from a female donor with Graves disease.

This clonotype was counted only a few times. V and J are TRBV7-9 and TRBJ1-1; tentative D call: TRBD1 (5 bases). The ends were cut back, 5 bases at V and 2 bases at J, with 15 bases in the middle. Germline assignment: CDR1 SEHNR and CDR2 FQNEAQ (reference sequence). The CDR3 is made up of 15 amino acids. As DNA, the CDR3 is TGTGCCAGCAGCACGGGACCGATGATAAACACTGAAGCTTTCTTT. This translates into CASSTGPMINTEAFF.

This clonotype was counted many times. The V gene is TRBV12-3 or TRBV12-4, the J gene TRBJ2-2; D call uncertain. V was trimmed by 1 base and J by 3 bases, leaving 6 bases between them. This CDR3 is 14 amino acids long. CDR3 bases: TGTGCCAGCAGTTTAGGGGAACACACCGGGGAGCTGTTTTTT. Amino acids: CASSLGEHTGELFF.

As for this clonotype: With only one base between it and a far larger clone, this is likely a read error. The CDR3 sequence is CASSRGGSFYGCTF. The CDR3 region has the DNA TGTGCCAGCAGCCGCGGCGGGTCATTCTATGGCTGCACCTTC. V is TRBV12-3 or TRBV12-4 and J is TRBJ1-2; D gene ambiguous. The CDR3 spans 14 residues.

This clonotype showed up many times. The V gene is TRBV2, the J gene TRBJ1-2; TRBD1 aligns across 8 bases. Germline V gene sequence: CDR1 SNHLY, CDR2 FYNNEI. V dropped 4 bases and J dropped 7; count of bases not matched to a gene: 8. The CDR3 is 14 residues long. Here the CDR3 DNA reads TGTGCCAGCAGTGTCCAGGGGGCGGCCTCTGGCTACACCTTC. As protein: CASSVQGAASGYTF.

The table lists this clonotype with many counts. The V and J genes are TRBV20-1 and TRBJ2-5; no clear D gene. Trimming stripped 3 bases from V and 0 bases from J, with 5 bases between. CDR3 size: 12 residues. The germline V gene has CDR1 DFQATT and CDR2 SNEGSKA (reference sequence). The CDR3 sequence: CSASLDQETQYF. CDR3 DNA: TGCAGTGCTAGTCTGGACCAAGAGACCCAGTACTTC.

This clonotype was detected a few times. CDR3 in amino acids: CATSRVAGYEQYF. The CDR3 DNA follows: TGTGCCACCAGCAGAGTAGCGGGGTACGAGCAGTACTTC. The chain has TRBV15 and TRBJ2-7; TRBD2 aligns across 8 bases. There are 13 residues in the CDR3. The V gene end was trimmed by 1 base and the J gene end by 4 bases; junction bases not matched to a gene: 0. From germline, CDR1 is LNHNV and CDR2 YYDKDF (reference sequence).

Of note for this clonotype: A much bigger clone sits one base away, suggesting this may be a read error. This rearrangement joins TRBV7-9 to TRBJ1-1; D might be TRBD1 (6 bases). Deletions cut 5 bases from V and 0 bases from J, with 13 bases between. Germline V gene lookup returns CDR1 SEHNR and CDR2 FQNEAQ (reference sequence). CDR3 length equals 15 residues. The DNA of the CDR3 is TGTGCCAGCAGCCTTTCGACAGGAATGAACACTGAAGCTTTCTTT. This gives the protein CASSLSTGMNTEAFF.

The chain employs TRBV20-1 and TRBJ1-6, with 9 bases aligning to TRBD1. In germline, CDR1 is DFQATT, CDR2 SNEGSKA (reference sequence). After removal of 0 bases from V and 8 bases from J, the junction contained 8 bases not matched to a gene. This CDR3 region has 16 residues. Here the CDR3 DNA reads TGCAGTGCTAGAGATCGTCGAACAGGGGGCGATTCACCCCTCCACTTT. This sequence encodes CSARDRRTGGDSPLHF.

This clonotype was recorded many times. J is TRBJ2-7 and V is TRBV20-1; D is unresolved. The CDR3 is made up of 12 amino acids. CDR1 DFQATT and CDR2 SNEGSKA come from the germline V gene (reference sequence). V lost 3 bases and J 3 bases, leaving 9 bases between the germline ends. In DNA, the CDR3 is TGCAGTGCTAGGACACGAAACTACGAGCAGTACTTC. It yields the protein CSARTRNYEQYF.

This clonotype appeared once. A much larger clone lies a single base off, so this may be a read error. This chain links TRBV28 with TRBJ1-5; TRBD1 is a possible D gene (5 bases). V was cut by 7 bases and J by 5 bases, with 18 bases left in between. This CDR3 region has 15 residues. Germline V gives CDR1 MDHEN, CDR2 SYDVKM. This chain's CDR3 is CASTPSGREDQPQHF. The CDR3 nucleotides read TGTGCCAGCACCCCCTCCGGCAGGGAGGATCAGCCCCAGCATTTT.

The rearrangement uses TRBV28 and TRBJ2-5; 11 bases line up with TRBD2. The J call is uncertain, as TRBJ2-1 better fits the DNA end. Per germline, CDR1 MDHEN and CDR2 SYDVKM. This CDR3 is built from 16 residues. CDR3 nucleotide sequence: TGTGCCAGCAGTTTCCGGACTAGCGGGTTCTACAATGAGCAGTTCTTC. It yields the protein CASSFRTSGFYNEQFF.

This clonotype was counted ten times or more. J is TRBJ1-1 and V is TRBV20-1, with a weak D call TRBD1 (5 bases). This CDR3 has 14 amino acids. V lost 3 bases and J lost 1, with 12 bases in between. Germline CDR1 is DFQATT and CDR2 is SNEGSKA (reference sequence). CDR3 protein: CSASVGAENTEAFF. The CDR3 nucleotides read TGCAGTGCTAGTGTTGGGGCTGAGAACACTGAAGCTTTCTTT.

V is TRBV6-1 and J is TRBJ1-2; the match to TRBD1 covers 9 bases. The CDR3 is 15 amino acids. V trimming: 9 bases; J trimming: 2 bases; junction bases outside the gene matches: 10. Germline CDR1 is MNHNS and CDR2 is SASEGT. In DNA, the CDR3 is TGTGCCAGTATAAACGGACAGGGGAAGAACTATGGCTACACCTTC. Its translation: CASINGQGKNYGYTF.

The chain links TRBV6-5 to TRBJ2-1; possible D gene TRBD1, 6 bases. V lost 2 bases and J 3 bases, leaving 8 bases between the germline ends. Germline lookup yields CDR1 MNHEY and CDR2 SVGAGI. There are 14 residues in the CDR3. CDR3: CASSYGGNYNEQFF. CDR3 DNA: TGTGCCAGCAGTTACGGGGGCAACTACAATGAGCAGTTCTTC.

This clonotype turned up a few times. The CDR3 here is CASSMYPEGGSYGYTF. The CDR3 DNA reads as TGTGCCAGCAGTATGTACCCCGAAGGGGGGTCCTATGGCTACACCTTC. This chain uses TRBV27 with TRBJ1-2; D is possibly TRBD1 (6 bases). The CDR3 runs 16 residues. V lost 5 bases and J 4 bases, leaving 20 bases between the germline ends. Germline V gene data show CDR1 as MNHEY and CDR2 as SMNVEV (reference sequence).

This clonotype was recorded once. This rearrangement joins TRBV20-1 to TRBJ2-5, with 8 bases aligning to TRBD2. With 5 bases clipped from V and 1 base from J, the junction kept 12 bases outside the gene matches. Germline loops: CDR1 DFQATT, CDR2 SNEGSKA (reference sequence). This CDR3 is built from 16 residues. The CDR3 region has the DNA TGCAGTGCTTTCTCAGGGCTACTAGCGGTCCAAGAGACCCAGTACTTC. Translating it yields CSAFSGLLAVQETQYF.

The CDR3 spells CASSFQKNTEAFF. Here the CDR3 DNA reads TGCGCCAGCAGCTTCCAAAAAAACACTGAAGCTTTCTTT. The V gene is TRBV5-1, the J gene TRBJ1-1; D unclear. V lost 2 bases and J lost 2, with 7 bases in between. Looked up from germline, CDR1 is SGHRS and CDR2 is YFSETQ. The CDR3 is made up of 13 amino acids.